This T cell receptor beta chain was sequenced during a study of T cells in localized non-small cell lung cancer. V lost 6 bases and J lost 3; bases outside the gene matches: 7. CDR1 and CDR2 from the germline V gene are SEHNR and FQNEAQ (reference sequence). The CDR3 is made up of 15 amino acids. Only in-frame clones appear in the TCRdb table, and some are missing; sequencing was by immunoSEQ multiplex PCR. The sample lists fewer than 35,000 clones, about 89% occurring once. The source is a female donor older than 55 with stage I lung adenocarcinoma. This chain joins TRBV7-9 and TRBJ2-2; TRBD2 aligns across 7 bases. The starting material was peripheral blood, obtained before any cancer treatment. The CDR3 region has the DNA TGTGCCAGCAGGACGAGCGGGATTCACACCGGGGAGCTGTTTTTT. Amino acids: CASRTSGIHTGELFF.